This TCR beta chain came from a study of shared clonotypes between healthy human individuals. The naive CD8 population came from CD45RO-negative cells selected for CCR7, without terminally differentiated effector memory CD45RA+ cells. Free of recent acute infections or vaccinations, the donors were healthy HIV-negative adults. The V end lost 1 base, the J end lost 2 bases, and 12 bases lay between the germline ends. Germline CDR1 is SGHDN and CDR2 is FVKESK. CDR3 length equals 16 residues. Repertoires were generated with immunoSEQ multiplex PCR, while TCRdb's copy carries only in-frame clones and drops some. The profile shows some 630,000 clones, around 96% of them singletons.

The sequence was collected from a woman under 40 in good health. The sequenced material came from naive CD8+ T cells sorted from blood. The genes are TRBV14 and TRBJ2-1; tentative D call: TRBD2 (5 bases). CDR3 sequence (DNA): TGTGCCAGCAGCCAAGTTTTGGCTAGCACCTACAATGAGCAGTTCTTC. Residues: CASSQVLASTYNEQFF.